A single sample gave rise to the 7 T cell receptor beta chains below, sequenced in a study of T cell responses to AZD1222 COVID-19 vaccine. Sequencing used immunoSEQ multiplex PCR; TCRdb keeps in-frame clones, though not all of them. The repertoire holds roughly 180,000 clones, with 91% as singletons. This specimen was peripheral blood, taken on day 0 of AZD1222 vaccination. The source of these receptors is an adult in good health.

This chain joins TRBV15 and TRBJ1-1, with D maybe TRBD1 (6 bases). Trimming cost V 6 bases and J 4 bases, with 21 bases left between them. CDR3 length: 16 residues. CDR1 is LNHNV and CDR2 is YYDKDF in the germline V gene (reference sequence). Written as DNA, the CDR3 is TGTGCCACCAGGCGGGGGGCAGGTTTAACGGGCACTGAAGCTTTCTTT. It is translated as CATRRGAGLTGTEAFF.

The DNA for the CDR3 is TGTGCCAGCAGCCCGTCCAGGGCCTTGAACTATGGCTACACCTTC. Translated: CASSPSRALNYGYTF. V and J are TRBV5-4 and TRBJ1-2; D is possibly TRBD1 (5 bases). Trimming took off 4 bases at V and 2 bases at J, with 15 bases between the two ends. Per germline, CDR1 SGHNT and CDR2 YYREEE (reference sequence). This CDR3 contains 15 residues.

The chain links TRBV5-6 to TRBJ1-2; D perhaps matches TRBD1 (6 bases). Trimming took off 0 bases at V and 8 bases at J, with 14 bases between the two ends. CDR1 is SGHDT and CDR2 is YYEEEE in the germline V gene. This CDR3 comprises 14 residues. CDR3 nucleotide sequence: TGTGCCAGCAGCTTGGCCGTGGGGGGCCGGGGCTACACCTTC. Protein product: CASSLAVGGRGYTF.

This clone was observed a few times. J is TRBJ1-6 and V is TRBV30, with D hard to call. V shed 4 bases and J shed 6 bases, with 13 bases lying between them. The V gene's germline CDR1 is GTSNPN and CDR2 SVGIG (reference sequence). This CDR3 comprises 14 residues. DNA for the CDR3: TGTGCCTGGAATAAGGACCTATTTAATTCACCCCTCCACTTT. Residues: CAWNKDLFNSPLHF.

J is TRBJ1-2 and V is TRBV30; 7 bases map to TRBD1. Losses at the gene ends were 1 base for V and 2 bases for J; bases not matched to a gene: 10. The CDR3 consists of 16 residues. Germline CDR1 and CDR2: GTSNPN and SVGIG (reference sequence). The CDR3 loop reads CAWSARRDRGNYGYTF. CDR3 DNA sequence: TGTGCCTGGAGTGCCCGCCGGGACAGAGGGAACTATGGCTACACCTTC.

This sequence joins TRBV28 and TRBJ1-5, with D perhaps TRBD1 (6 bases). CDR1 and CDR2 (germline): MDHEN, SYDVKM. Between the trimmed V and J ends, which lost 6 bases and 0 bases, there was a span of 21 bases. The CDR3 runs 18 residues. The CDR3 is CASRPRARGPNSNQPQHF. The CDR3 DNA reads TGTGCCAGCAGACCCCGCGCCAGGGGTCCTAATAGCAATCAGCCCCAGCATTTT.

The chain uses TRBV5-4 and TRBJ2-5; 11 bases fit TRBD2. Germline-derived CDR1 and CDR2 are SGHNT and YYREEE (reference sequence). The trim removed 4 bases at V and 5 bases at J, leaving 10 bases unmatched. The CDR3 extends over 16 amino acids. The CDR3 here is CASSHGTSGPRETQYF. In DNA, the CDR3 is TGTGCCAGCAGCCATGGGACTAGCGGCCCCAGGGAGACCCAGTACTTC.